This TCR beta chain was sequenced during a study of beta chain features in type 1 diabetes. Study observations and caveats: Within each of all four CD4+ subsets, Type 1 diabetes patients had TCRB CDR3s that were moderately but significantly shorter. Patients' naive, central memory and regulatory TCRB repertoires appeared more alike than those of healthy donors. Shorter templates may be favored by PCR, equally so in patients and controls.

Germline CDR1 reads KGHSH; CDR2 reads LQKENI. V was trimmed by 4 bases and J by 3 bases, leaving 7 bases between them. CDR3 size: 12 residues. Of the isolated RNA, all was reverse transcribed, and so the sequenced material was expressed TCRB transcripts. Sequencing of naive, central memory and regulatory T cell samples gave an average of about 3.57 million reads. This table comes from immunoSEQ multiplex PCR, and its TCRdb copy is limited to in-frame clones, with some not included. The sample holds roughly 230,000 clones, 9.6% seen once. Details on this clone: The antigen is not known.

The origin of this receptor is a woman younger than 30 in good health. The V call is TRBV18, the J call TRBJ2-7; no clear D gene. The sample was naive CD4+ T cells from blood. CDR3 DNA sequence: TGTGCCAGCTCACAGCAGGACTACGAGCAGTACTTC. Translation: CASSQQDYEQYF.